These T cell receptor beta chains were read from a single sample in a study of T cell repertoires in cytomegalovirus infection. TCRdb called the reads again in MiXCR, with one record for every CDR3 protein. The sample shows some 450,000 distinct CDR3 sequences, about a third of them seen only once. Sample: PBMCs. Receptors originate from a human donor in good health (CMV status not recorded). Some clones in this sample may be carry-over from other donors' samples. CDR3s include the opening cysteine and the closing phenylalanine or tryptophan. The D gene is left open where the match is weak. Clone size appears in some rows only: once, few, many, or a class for an expanded clone.

NA,TRBJ1-1,NA,TRBV5-6,CASSLEGTGTEAFF,TGTGCCAGCAGCTTGGAGGGGACGGGGACTGAAGCTTTCTTT
TRBD1,TRBJ1-2,few,TRBV7-9,CASSLLGQGSYGYTF,TGTGCCAGCAGCTTACTGGGACAGGGTAGCTATGGCTACACCTTC
NA,TRBJ1-1,many,TRBV7-6,CASSTWRENTEAFF,TGTGCCAGCAGCACTTGGAGGGAGAACACTGAAGCTTTCTTT
NA,TRBJ1-3,NA,TRBV3-1,CASSQSGGRYSGNTIYF,TGTGCCAGCAGCCAATCGGGGGGTCGTTATTCTGGAAACACCATATATTTT
NA,TRBJ1-2,few,TRBV6-6,CASSYSSRHPGDYGYTF,TGTGCCAGCAGTTACTCGAGTCGCCACCCCGGGGACTATGGCTACACCTTC
TRBD1,TRBJ1-6,NA,TRBV4-1,CASSQEGTAGSPLHF,TGCGCCAGCAGCCAAGAGGGGACAGCCGGATCACCCCTCCACTTT
NA,TRBJ1-6,NA,TRBV7-2,CASSLEISGSPLHF,TGTGCCAGCAGCTTGGAAATTTCGGGATCACCCCTCCACTTT
TRBD1,TRBJ1-3,few,TRBV6-6,CASRDRAISGNTIYF,TGTGCCAGCAGGGACAGGGCCATCTCTGGAAACACCATATATTTT
NA,TRBJ1-5,NA,TRBV20-1,CSAPGLWGQPQHF,TGCAGTGCCCCGGGCCTATGGGGTCAGCCCCAGCATTTT
TRBD1,TRBJ1-1,many,TRBV6-5,CASSQQGYTEAFF,TGTGCCAGCAGTCAACAGGGGTACACTGAAGCTTTCTTT
NA,TRBJ1-3,many,TRBV7-2,CASSPPGGAGNTIYF,TGTGCCAGCAGCCCTCCGGGTGGGGCTGGAAACACCATATATTTT
TRBD2,TRBJ2-2,NA,TRBV30,CAWTVAGDTGELFF,TGTGCCTGGACGGTAGCGGGGGATACCGGGGAGCTGTTTTTT
NA,TRBJ1-6,NA,TRBV6-1,CASSRDGLAPLHF,TGTGCCAGCAGTCGGGACGGCTTGGCGCCCCTCCACTTT
NA,TRBJ2-1,NA,TRBV12-5,CASGWSSGTGYNEQFF,TGTGCTAGTGGTTGGAGTTCCGGGACGGGGTACAATGAGCAGTTCTTC
NA,TRBJ1-2,NA,TRBV6-2/TRBV6-3,CASSYAGTPQSYGYTF,TGTGCCAGCAGTTACGCCGGGACACCCCAAAGCTATGGCTACACCTTC
NA,TRBJ2-1,NA,TRBV5-6,CASSPETGRVSNEQFF,TGTGCCAGCAGCCCCGAAACGGGGCGGGTAAGCAATGAGCAGTTCTTC
NA,TRBJ2-2,few,TRBV5-8,CASSSGTRNTGELFF,TGTGCCAGCAGCTCCGGGACAAGGAACACCGGGGAGCTGTTTTTT
NA,TRBJ1-2,NA,TRBV6-1,CASSEGGPTERGYTF,TGTGCCAGCAGTGAAGGGGGACCCACGGAGAGAGGCTACACCTTC
TRBD2,TRBJ2-5,few,TRBV10-3,CAISTSGQETQYF,TGTGCCATATCGACTAGCGGACAAGAGACCCAGTACTTC
NA,TRBJ1-3,NA,TRBV7-9,CASSLLTTVSGNTIYF,TGTGCCAGCAGCCTACTCACGACGGTCTCTGGAAACACCATATATTTT
TRBD2,TRBJ2-7,NA,TRBV5-6,CASSICSGGYSYEQYF,TGTGCCAGCAGCATATGTAGCGGGGGATACTCCTACGAGCAGTACTTC
NA,TRBJ1-3,NA,TRBV12-3/TRBV12-4,CASSPSSVAKDTIYF,TGTGCCAGCAGTCCAAGTTCTGTAGCCAAGGACACCATATATTTT
NA,TRBJ1-6,NA,TRBV27,CASTLTGNNSPLHF,TGTGCCAGCACCTTGACAGGAAATAATTCACCCCTCCACTTT
NA,TRBJ2-7,NA,TRBV7-9,CASSLYPSYEQYF,TGTGCCAGCAGCTTATATCCGTCCTACGAGCAGTACTTC
NA,TRBJ2-2,NA,TRBV11-2,CASSLVPGPSTGELFF,TGTGCCAGCAGCTTAGTTCCAGGTCCTAGCACCGGGGAGCTGTTTTTT